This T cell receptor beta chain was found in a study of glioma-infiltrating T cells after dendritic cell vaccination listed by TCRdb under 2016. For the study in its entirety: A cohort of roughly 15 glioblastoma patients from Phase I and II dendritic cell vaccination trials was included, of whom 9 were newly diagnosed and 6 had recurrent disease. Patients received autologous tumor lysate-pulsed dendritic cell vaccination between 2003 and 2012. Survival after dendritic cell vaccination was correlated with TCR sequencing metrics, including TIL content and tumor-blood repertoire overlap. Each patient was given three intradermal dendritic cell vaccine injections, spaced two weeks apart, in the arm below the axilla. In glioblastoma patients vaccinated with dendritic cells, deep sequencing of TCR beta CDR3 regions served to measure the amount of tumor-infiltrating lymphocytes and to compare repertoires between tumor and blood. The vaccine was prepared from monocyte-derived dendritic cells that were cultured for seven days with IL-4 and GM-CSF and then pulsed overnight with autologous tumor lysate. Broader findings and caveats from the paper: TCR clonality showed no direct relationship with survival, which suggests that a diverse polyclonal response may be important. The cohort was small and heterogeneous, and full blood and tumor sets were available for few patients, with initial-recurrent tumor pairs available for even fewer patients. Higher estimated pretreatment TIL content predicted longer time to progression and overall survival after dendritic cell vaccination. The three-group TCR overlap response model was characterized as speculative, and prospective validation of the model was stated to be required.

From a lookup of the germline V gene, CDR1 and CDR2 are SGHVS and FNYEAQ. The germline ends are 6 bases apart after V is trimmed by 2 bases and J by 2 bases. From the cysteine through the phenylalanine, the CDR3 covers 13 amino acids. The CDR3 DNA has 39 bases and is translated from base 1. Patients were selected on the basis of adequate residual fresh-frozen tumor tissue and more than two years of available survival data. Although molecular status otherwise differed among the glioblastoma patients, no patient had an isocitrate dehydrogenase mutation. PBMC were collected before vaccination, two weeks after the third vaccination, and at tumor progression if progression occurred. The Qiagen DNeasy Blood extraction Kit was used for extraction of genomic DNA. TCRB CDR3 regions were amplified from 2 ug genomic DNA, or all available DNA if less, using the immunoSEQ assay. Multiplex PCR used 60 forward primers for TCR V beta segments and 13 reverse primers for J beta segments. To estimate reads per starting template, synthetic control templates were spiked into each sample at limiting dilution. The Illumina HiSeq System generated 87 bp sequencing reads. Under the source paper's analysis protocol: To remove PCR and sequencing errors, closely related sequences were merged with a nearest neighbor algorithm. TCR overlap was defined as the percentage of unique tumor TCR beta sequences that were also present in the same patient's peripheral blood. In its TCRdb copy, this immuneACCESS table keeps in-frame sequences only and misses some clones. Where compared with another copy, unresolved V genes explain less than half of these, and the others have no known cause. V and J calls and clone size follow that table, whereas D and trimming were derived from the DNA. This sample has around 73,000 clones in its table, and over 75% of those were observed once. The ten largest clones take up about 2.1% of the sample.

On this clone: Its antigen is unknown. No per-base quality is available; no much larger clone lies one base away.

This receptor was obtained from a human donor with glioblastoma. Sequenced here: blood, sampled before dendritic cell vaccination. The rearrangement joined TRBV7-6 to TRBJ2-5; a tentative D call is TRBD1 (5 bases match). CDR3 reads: CASSLRQQETQYF. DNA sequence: TGTGCCAGCAGCTTAAGACAGCAAGAGACCCAGTACTTC.